The 25 T cell receptor beta chains presented below share a single source sample, sequenced in a study of T-cell memory formation after mild COVID-19 (dated by TCRdb to the early 2020s). Library prep was done by 5' RACE. This sample was sequenced with an Illumina NovaSeq 6000. The raw public data were reprocessed by TCRdb itself: fastp quality trimming at Q25, MiXCR clonotype calling, in-frame beta chains only. One record per CDR3 amino acid sequence lists the most common genes and DNA. The sample data list 190,000 or so distinct CDR3 sequences, and roughly 30% of these were observed just once. About an eighth of the sample lies in the top ten. The sequencing input was PBMCs or a T cell subset sorted from them (not recorded which). The receptors shown here come from an adult woman who had mild COVID-19 (a few samples of this study predate the infection). The sample titles of this study are shuffled in the database, so cell type and time point are left out; the donor was told from shared clones.

This rearrangement joins TRBV6-5 to TRBJ2-2, with D possibly being TRBD1 (5 bases). Germline V gene lookup returns CDR1 MNHEY and CDR2 SVGAGI. Trimming stripped 0 bases from V and 6 bases from J, with 11 bases between. This CDR3 region has 15 residues. Here the CDR3 reads CASSYSGAQAGELFF. CDR3 sequence (DNA): TGTGCCAGCAGTTACTCTGGGGCGCAGGCCGGGGAGCTGTTTTTT.

In nucleotides, the CDR3 is TGCAGTGCCCGCCCCTCGACAGGGATTTACGAGCAGTACTTC. Residues: CSARPSTGIYEQYF. The rearrangement uses TRBV20-1 and TRBJ2-7, with TRBD1 identical over 7 bases. V lost 6 bases, J lost 4 bases, and 12 bases stayed unmatched. Per the germline V gene, CDR1 is DFQATT and CDR2 is SNEGSKA (reference sequence). The CDR3 extends over 14 amino acids.

The rearrangement joins TRBV10-3 to TRBJ1-1; a possible D gene is TRBD1 (5 bases). The CDR3 is made up of 16 amino acids. V was shortened by 6 bases and J by 0 bases, with 17 bases between the two germline ends. Germline loops: CDR1 ENHRY, CDR2 SYGVKD. The CDR3 coding sequence is TGTGCCATCAGGCCCCTTGGGGCAGGTATGAACACTGAAGCTTTCTTT. It translates to CAIRPLGAGMNTEAFF.

In DNA form, the CDR3 reads TGTGCCAGCAGACCCGACACGTCCTACGAGCAGTACTTC. It yields the protein CASRPDTSYEQYF. This chain uses TRBV11-3 with TRBJ2-7; D gene ambiguous. V lost 6 bases, J lost 1 base, and 10 bases lay in between. The CDR3 extends over 13 amino acids. The germline CDR1 and CDR2 sequences are SGHNT and YENEEA.

V and J are TRBV30 and TRBJ1-1, with TRBD1 matching over 7 bases. CDR3 length: 14 amino acids. V lost 8 bases, J lost 5 bases, and 14 bases stayed unmatched. CDR1 and CDR2 (germline): GTSNPN, SVGIG (reference sequence). The CDR3 nucleotides read TGTGCCGGCTCAGGGGGGAGAGACAAAACTGAAGCTTTCTTT. It encodes CAGSGGRDKTEAFF.

This clonotype was picked up a small number of times. This chain joins TRBV7-2 and TRBJ2-7; TRBD2 aligns across 11 bases. Trimming at V came to 5 bases and at J to 3 bases, leaving 3 bases not matched to a gene. Germline V gene sequence: CDR1 SGHTA, CDR2 FQGNSA. There are 14 residues in the CDR3. The CDR3 sequence: CASSTTSGVYEQYF. CDR3 DNA: TGTGCCAGCAGCACGACTAGCGGGGTCTACGAGCAGTACTTC. Supplemented by reference TRBV7-2 and TRBJ2-7, the full variable domain reads GAGVSQSPSNKVTEKGKDVELRCDPISGHTALYWYRQSLGQGLEFLIYFQGNSAPDKSGLPSDRFSAERTGGSVSTLTIQRTQQEDSAVYLCASSTTSGVYEQYFGPGTRLTVT.

This clonotype came up a few times. The chain employs TRBV7-2 and TRBJ1-1; no firm D call. The germline V gene has CDR1 SGHTA and CDR2 FQGNSA. This CDR3 has 15 residues. Trimming removed 0 bases from V and 0 bases from J, with 8 bases in between. Written as DNA, the CDR3 is TGTGCCAGCAGCTTAGCGCCAGCAATGAACACTGAAGCTTTCTTT. Translation: CASSLAPAMNTEAFF.

The chain couples TRBV5-1 to TRBJ2-3; 13 bases match TRBD2. This CDR3 spans 19 amino acids. V lost 4 bases and J lost 0; bases outside the gene matches: 11. Germline V gene data show CDR1 as SGHRS and CDR2 as YFSETQ. The CDR3, as DNA: TGCGCCAGCAGCCTGGGACTAGCGGGGACACTTTGGAGCACAGATACGCAGTATTTT. It is translated as CASSLGLAGTLWSTDTQYF.

In its sample, this clonotype was seen many times. The V gene is TRBV4-1, the J gene TRBJ2-3; D gene uncertain. The CDR3 extends over 15 amino acids. The germline V and J ends were trimmed by 1 base and 2 bases, with 10 bases remaining between them. From germline, CDR1 is MGHRA and CDR2 YSYEKL. The CDR3 sequence: CASSQAAYSTDTQYF. The CDR3 coding sequence is TGCGCCAGCAGCCAAGCCGCCTATTCCACAGATACGCAGTATTTT.

The chain employs TRBV7-2 and TRBJ1-2; a weak D match, TRBD1 (6 bases). This CDR3 has 16 residues. Trimming removed 1 base at V and 8 bases at J, with 20 bases between. In germline, CDR1 is SGHTA, CDR2 FQGNSA. CDR3 amino acids: CASSLDWVVRGKGYTF. The CDR3 coding sequence is TGTGCCAGCAGCTTAGATTGGGTTGTCAGGGGCAAAGGCTACACCTTC.

The V gene is TRBV5-1, the J gene TRBJ2-5; weak D call: TRBD1 (6 bases). The CDR3 length is 15 residues. CDR1 is SGHRS, CDR2 YFSETQ, per germline. V was cut by 4 bases and J by 0 bases, with 13 bases left in between. DNA of the CDR3: TGCGCCAGCAGCAAACAGGGAACGTACCAAGAGACCCAGTACTTC. Translation gives CASSKQGTYQETQYF.

The chain has TRBV7-6 and TRBJ2-7, with D possibly being TRBD1 (5 bases). The germline V and J ends were trimmed by 4 bases and 4 bases, with 11 bases remaining between them. CDR3 size: 13 residues. Germline CDR1 SGHVS, CDR2 FNYEAQ. The CDR3 protein is CASSSYRTYEQYF. The CDR3 bases are TGTGCCAGCAGCTCATACAGGACATACGAGCAGTACTTC.

This clonotype was recorded a few times. This sequence joins TRBV12-3 or TRBV12-4 and TRBJ2-4; D is unresolved. The length of the CDR3 is 15 residues. V gave up 2 bases and J gave up 0 bases, with 8 bases separating them. As DNA, the CDR3 is TGTGCCAGCAGTTTATCGTCCCTAGCCAAAAACATTCAGTACTTC. Encoded protein: CASSLSSLAKNIQYF.

This clonotype came up a few times. V gene TRBV20-1 combines with J gene TRBJ1-5; 9 bases align to TRBD1. Trimming removed 2 bases from V and 4 bases from J; junction bases left unmatched: 6. The germline V gene encodes CDR1 DFQATT and CDR2 SNEGSKA (reference sequence). The CDR3 extends over 15 amino acids. For the CDR3, the DNA is TGCAGTGCTAGACCGGCCGGGACAGGGAATCAGCCCCAGCATTTT. Its protein product is CSARPAGTGNQPQHF.

This clonotype was counted only a few times. The chain recombines TRBV29-1 with TRBJ1-1; D gene uncertain. Germline lookup yields CDR1 SQVTM and CDR2 ANQGSEA. This CDR3 has 12 residues. The V gene lost 2 bases and the J gene lost 1 base, with 5 bases spanning the gap. CDR3 protein: CSVEKWNTEAFF. CDR3 coding DNA: TGCAGCGTTGAAAAGTGGAACACTGAAGCTTTCTTT.

This clonotype was picked up a small number of times. The chain is built from TRBV28 and TRBJ2-3, with TRBD1 matching 9 bases. The germline V gene encodes CDR1 MDHEN and CDR2 SYDVKM. CDR3 length equals 15 residues. Unmatched junction bases numbered 6, after V lost 5 bases and J lost 3 bases. The CDR3 loop reads CASSPWDRETDTQYF. The CDR3 DNA reads TGTGCCAGCAGTCCCTGGGACAGGGAGACAGATACGCAGTATTTT.

This clonotype has a count of ten or more. The V call is TRBV11-2, the J call TRBJ2-1, with 9 positions matching TRBD1. The germline V gene has CDR1 SGHAT and CDR2 FQNNGV. V shed 4 bases and J 5 bases; nucleotides not matched to a gene: 6. This CDR3 has 15 residues. For the CDR3, the DNA is TGTGCCAGCAGCTCCTCGGACAGGGGCGACAATGAGCAGTTCTTC. It yields the protein CASSSSDRGDNEQFF.

The chain recombines TRBV5-1 with TRBJ2-1; D remains unclear. Looked up from germline, CDR1 is SGHRS and CDR2 is YFSETQ. The CDR3 runs to 12 residues. Trimming left V 2 bases short and J 7 bases short, with 7 bases between. The CDR3 DNA is TGCGCCAGCAGCTTAACATTGAATGAGCAGTTCTTC. Amino acid sequence: CASSLTLNEQFF.

This clonotype was detected ten times or more. The gene calls are TRBV12-3 or TRBV12-4 and TRBJ1-1; 10 nucleotides align to TRBD1. The CDR3 covers 15 residues. The ends lost 6 bases at V and 4 bases at J; junction bases unmatched: 8. The CDR3 protein is CASSRPGQGTTEAFF. Here the CDR3 DNA reads TGTGCCAGCAGCAGACCGGGACAGGGGACCACTGAAGCTTTCTTT.

This clonotype was seen more than once but under ten times. The chain employs TRBV13 and TRBJ2-1, with 9 bases identical to TRBD2. The V and J ends lost 4 bases and 4 bases, in that order; junction bases with no gene match: 8. The CDR3 contains 16 residues. CDR1 is PRHDT, CDR2 FYEKMQ, per germline (reference sequence). The chain's CDR3 is CASSSETSGVYNEQFF. CDR3 coding DNA: TGTGCCAGCAGCTCCGAGACTAGCGGAGTATACAATGAGCAGTTCTTC.

J is TRBJ2-5 and V is TRBV2; 9 bases map to TRBD2. The CDR3 has 17 residues. The junction had 16 bases not matched to a gene; V was cut back by 2 bases and J by 9 bases. Germline V lookup: CDR1 SNHLY, CDR2 FYNNEI. CDR3 DNA: TGTGCCAGCAGTGAAAGACTAGCGGACCGTCTTGTCAGGGCCCAGTACTTC. Its translation: CASSERLADRLVRAQYF. Full variable domain (remainder filled in from reference TRBV2 and TRBJ2-5): EPEVTQTPSHQVTQMGQEVILRCVPISNHLYFYWYRQILGQKVEFLVSFYNNEISEKSEIFDDQFSVERPDGSNFTLKIRSTKLEDSAMYFCASSERLADRLVRAQYFGPGTRLLVL.

The V call is TRBV18, the J call TRBJ1-5; no definite D call. CDR1 KGHSH and CDR2 LQKENI come from the germline V gene. V lost 2 bases, J lost 9 bases, and 14 bases lay in between. The CDR3 loop spans 14 amino acids. For the CDR3, the DNA is TGTGCCAGCTCACCAGTTAGGGCATCAGGGCCCCAGCATTTT. Protein: CASSPVRASGPQHF.

The chain uses TRBV25-1 and TRBJ2-6; TRBD1 matches at 8 bases. Trimming removed 5 bases from V and 2 bases from J; junction bases left unmatched: 5. The V gene's germline CDR1 is MGHDK and CDR2 SYGVNS. The CDR3 is 16 residues long. The CDR3 nucleotides are TGTGCCAGCAGTCGGCAGGGGGCTGCTGGGGCCAACGTCCTGACTTTC. Protein: CASSRQGAAGANVLTF.

The V call is TRBV6-5, the J call TRBJ2-3; D ambiguous. Germline CDR1 reads MNHEY; CDR2 reads SVGAGI. V gave up 4 bases and J gave up 2 bases, with 10 bases separating them. The CDR3 length is 14 residues. The CDR3 DNA follows: TGTGCCAGCAGTTCCCGAGTCCACACAGATACGCAGTATTTT. Translating it yields CASSSRVHTDTQYF.

This clonotype has only a few counts. This CDR3 is CATSAGTGAYEQYF. The CDR3 DNA sequence: TGTGCCACCAGCGCCGGGACGGGGGCCTACGAGCAGTACTTC. This chain links TRBV24-1 with TRBJ2-7, with a weak D call TRBD2 (6 bases). The germline V gene has CDR1 KGHDR and CDR2 SFDVKD. V was cut by 7 bases and J by 2 bases, with 14 bases left in between. CDR3 length: 14 residues.